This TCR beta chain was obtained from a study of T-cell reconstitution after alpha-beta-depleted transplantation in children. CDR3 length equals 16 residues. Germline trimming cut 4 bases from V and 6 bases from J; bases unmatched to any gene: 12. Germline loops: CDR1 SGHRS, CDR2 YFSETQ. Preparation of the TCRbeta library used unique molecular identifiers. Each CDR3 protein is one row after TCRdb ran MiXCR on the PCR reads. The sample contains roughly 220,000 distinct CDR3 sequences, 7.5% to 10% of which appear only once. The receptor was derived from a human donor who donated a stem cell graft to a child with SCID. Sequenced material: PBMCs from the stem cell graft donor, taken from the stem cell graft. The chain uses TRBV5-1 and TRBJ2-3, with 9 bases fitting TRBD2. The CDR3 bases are TGCGCCAGCAGCCTCCGGGTAGCGGGGGCCGGGGATACGCAGTATTTT. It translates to CASSLRVAGAGDTQYF.